The 11 T cell receptor beta chains reported below all come from one sample, sequenced in a study of blood T cell repertoires in COVID-19 (dated by TCRdb to the early 2020s). Libraries were built with the immunoSEQ multiplex PCR assay. TCRdb carries this immuneACCESS record with in-frame sequences only. Its versions omit some clonotypes, under half of them owing to an unresolved V gene in the studies checked, with the rest unexplained. The sample records approximately 56,000 clones, about four fifths of which are singletons. The top ten hold around 6.6% of the sample. The sample taken for sequencing was peripheral blood. The receptors derive from a man between 65 and 85 years old with active COVID-19.

This chain connects TRBV15 to TRBJ1-1; D might be TRBD1 (6 bases). Trimming removed 5 bases at V and 4 bases at J, with 17 bases between. CDR3 length: 15 residues. CDR1 and CDR2 from the germline V gene are LNHNV and YYDKDF (reference sequence). The CDR3 sequence: CATSGRGALGTEAFF. The CDR3 DNA is TGTGCCACCAGCGGACGGGGGGCCTTGGGCACTGAAGCTTTCTTT. Looking up the rest from reference TRBV15 and TRBJ1-1 gives the full variable domain: DAMVIQNPRYQVTQFGKPVTLSCSQTLNHNVMYWYQQKSSQAPKLLFHYYDKDFNNEADTPDNFQSRRPNTSFCFLDIRSPGLGDTAMYLCATSGRGALGTEAFFGQGTRLTVV.

The chain has TRBV9 and TRBJ2-2; tentatively, D is TRBD2 (6 bases). The CDR3 totals 17 residues. With 0 bases removed from V and 5 bases from J, the gap between germline ends came to 17 bases. Germline V lookup: CDR1 SGDLS, CDR2 YYNGEE. CDR3: CASSVGPGLGGTGELFF. The CDR3 bases are TGTGCCAGCAGCGTAGGCCCCGGCCTTGGGGGGACCGGGGAGCTGTTTTTT.

The chain is built from TRBV9 and TRBJ2-4; 7 positions match TRBD2. The CDR3 is 17 amino acids. V trimming: 0 bases; J trimming: 0 bases; junction bases outside the gene matches: 6. Germline lookup yields CDR1 SGDLS and CDR2 YYNGEE. The CDR3 spells CASSVDGAGPAKNIQYF. The CDR3 DNA reads as TGTGCCAGCAGCGTAGACGGAGCGGGGCCAGCCAAAAACATTCAGTACTTC.

The chain links TRBV7-9 to TRBJ1-1; D gene uncertain. The CDR3 contains 14 residues. The germline V and J ends were trimmed by 3 bases and 0 bases, with 8 bases remaining between them. Germline CDR1 is SEHNR and CDR2 is FQNEAQ (reference sequence). CDR3 nucleotides: TGTGCCAGCAGCTTGTACGGTTTGAACACTGAAGCTTTCTTT. This sequence encodes CASSLYGLNTEAFF.

CDR3 residues: CASSRNTGSGYGYTF. The CDR3 nucleotides are TGTGCCAGCAGCCGCAATACAGGTTCCGGCTATGGCTACACCTTC. The chain links TRBV11-1 to TRBJ1-2; TRBD1 might be the D (5 bases). Looked up from germline, CDR1 is SGHAT and CDR2 is FQDESV (reference sequence). The V end lost 5 bases, the J end lost 4 bases, and 17 bases lay between the germline ends. There are 15 residues in the CDR3.

V and J are TRBV19 and TRBJ2-1; TRBD1 aligns across 9 bases. The CDR3 contains 14 residues. V lost 7 bases to trimming and J lost 5 bases; unmatched junction nucleotides: 6. Germline CDR1 reads LNHDA; CDR2 reads SQIVND (reference sequence). CDR3 amino acids: CASNSDRGNNEQFF. The CDR3 nucleotides are TGTGCCAGTAACTCCGACAGGGGGAACAATGAGCAGTTCTTC.

This clone was counted only a few times. V usage is TRBV29-1 and J usage is TRBJ1-2, with 7 nucleotides matching TRBD1. CDR1 SQVTM and CDR2 ANQGSEA come from the germline V gene. This CDR3 region has 12 residues. The junction had 6 bases not matched to a gene; V was cut back by 6 bases and J by 5 bases. The CDR3 sequence: CSVRGTEYGYTF. The CDR3 DNA follows: TGCAGCGTCCGCGGGACAGAATATGGCTACACCTTC. The full variable domain, rest sourced from reference TRBV29-1 and TRBJ1-2, is SAVISQKPSRDICQRGTSLTIQCQVDSQVTMMFWYRQQPGQSLTLIATANQGSEATYESGFVIDKFPISRPNLTFSTLTVSNMSPEDSSIYLCSVRGTEYGYTFGSGTRLTVV.

The J gene is TRBJ1-5, the V gene TRBV28; no clear D. CDR1 and CDR2 from the germline V gene are MDHEN and SYDVKM. CDR3 size: 14 residues. With 5 bases removed from V and 4 bases from J, the gap between germline ends came to 12 bases. As DNA, the CDR3 is TGTGCCAGCAGTCCCTCTGGGAGGAATCAGCCCCAGCATTTT. Translating it yields CASSPSGRNQPQHF.

The V and J genes are TRBV30 and TRBJ1-2, with D perhaps matching TRBD1 (5 bases). The CDR3 loop spans 12 amino acids. Germline-derived CDR1 and CDR2 are GTSNPN and SVGIG (reference sequence). V was shortened by 4 bases and J by 4 bases, with 10 bases between the two germline ends. Here the CDR3 DNA reads TGTGCCTGGACGGGGGGTGGCTATGGCTACACCTTC. It is translated as CAWTGGGYGYTF.

The V gene is TRBV3-1 (or the pseudogene TRBV3-2), the J gene TRBJ1-2; 8 nucleotides align to TRBD1. V gave up 0 bases and J gave up 8 bases; unmatched junction bases: 11. The length of the CDR3 is 16 residues. From germline, CDR1 is LGHDT and CDR2 YNNKEL (reference sequence). This CDR3 reads CASSQDVRTGREGYTF. In DNA form, the CDR3 reads TGTGCCAGCAGCCAAGATGTACGGACAGGGAGGGAAGGCTACACCTTC.

This chain links TRBV27 with TRBJ1-1, with TRBD1 matching 7 bases. The germline V gene encodes CDR1 MNHEY and CDR2 SMNVEV (reference sequence). V was clipped by 5 bases and J by 7 bases; unmatched bases: 13. There are 15 residues in the CDR3. CDR3 loop: CASSILPRQGIEAFF. The CDR3 coding sequence is TGTGCCAGCAGTATACTACCGAGACAGGGTATTGAAGCTTTCTTT.